This T cell receptor (beta chain) was sequenced in a study of early T cells in non-severe SARS-CoV-2 infection. At the level of the study: Investigators sequenced bulk RNA drawn from unsorted whole blood, and chains remained unpaired.

A single record per CDR3 protein comes from TCRdb applying MiXCR to the 5' RACE reads. Among under 85,000 distinct CDR3 sequences, roughly 12% were seen once, and the ten largest hold 15% to 18%. CDR1 and CDR2 from the germline V gene are MNHEY and SMNVEV (reference sequence). V lost 8 bases, J lost 7 bases, and 9 bases lay in between. The CDR3 spans 11 residues. The V call is TRBV27, the J call TRBJ2-1; D possibly matches TRBD1 or TRBD2 (5 bases each). The TCR was taken from an adult who was a healthcare worker with PCR-confirmed SARS-CoV-2 infection or an uninfected control (not recorded which). The donor label of this sample is uncertain. This sample comprised whole blood, obtained at baseline. The CDR3 DNA reads as TGTGCCAGCCGGGACGATAATGAGCAGTTCTTC. This sequence encodes CASRDDNEQFF.